The clone carrying this T cell receptor (beta chain) turned up a few times. These data are taken from a study of cytomegalovirus exposure and HLA in healthy donors. Researchers ran the PCR with 60 Vbeta and 13 Jbeta primers. Sequencing used immunoSEQ multiplex PCR; TCRdb keeps in-frame clones, though not all of them. There are 170,000 or so clones in the sample; roughly 79% occur only once, and about 3.1% lies in the top ten. Germline values: CDR1 SQVTM, CDR2 ANQGSEA. This CDR3 region has 14 residues. The junction had 5 bases not matched to a gene; V was cut back by 5 bases and J by 3 bases. The V and J genes are TRBV29-1 and TRBJ2-1, with 9 bases lining up with TRBD2. Specimen: PBMCs. This TCR was recovered from a woman in her forties or fifties in good health and CMV-seropositive. CDR3 DNA: TGCAGCGTTCATTTGACTAGCGGCTACAATGAGCAGTTCTTC. Its protein is CSVHLTSGYNEQFF.